This T cell receptor beta chain was identified in a study of blood T cell repertoires in COVID-19. Looking at the study overall: Sites across the United States, Italy and Spain contributed samples from acute and convalescent COVID-19. PBMCs, B-cell-depleted T cells, or T cells provided the cDNA or gDNA that made up the material.

The CDR3 loop spans 15 amino acids. V gave up 4 bases and J gave up 8 bases; unmatched junction bases: 12. Germline V gene lookup returns CDR1 SGDLS and CDR2 YYNGEE. In the authors' workflow: Quantification of nucleated cells was approximated via reference gene primer amplification. Assay: immunoSEQ multiplex PCR; the TCRdb copy retains only in-frame clones and omits some. The V and J calls and clone size come from that table; D and trimming were worked out from the DNA. The sample holds tens of thousands of clones, roughly 88% seen once. This clone was detected only a few times. This clonotype was obtained from a human donor in a cohort sampled during active COVID-19. The sample comprised peripheral blood. This rearrangement joins TRBV9 to TRBJ2-1, with 7 positions matching TRBD2. CDR3 loop: CASSKGGSRGDEQFF. The CDR3, as DNA: TGTGCCAGCAGCAAAGGAGGGTCTCGGGGGGATGAGCAGTTCTTC.